This T cell receptor beta chain was documented in a study of cytomegalovirus exposure and HLA in healthy donors. Notes on the study in general: Reports credit the classifier with highly specific, highly sensitive diagnosis of cytomegalovirus status.

Amplification used 60 Vbeta primers and 13 Jbeta primers. Libraries were prepared by immunoSEQ multiplex PCR; TCRdb keeps only in-frame clonotypes and omits some of them. The data show 110,000 to 150,000 clones, 80% seen once. Comments on this clone: Its antigen is not identified.

This clonotype was sampled from a man in his forties or fifties in good health and CMV-seronegative. The sample was PBMCs.

Written as DNA, the CDR3 is TGTGCCAGCAGCTTAGAGGGGGACGTGGGCTATGGCTACACCTTC. Protein product: CASSLEGDVGYGYTF. The V gene is TRBV7-6, the J gene TRBJ1-2, with TRBD1 as a possible D gene (6 bases). Trimming pared 1 base from V and 4 bases from J, leaving 13 bases between. CDR1 is SGHVS, CDR2 FNYEAQ, per germline. The CDR3 runs 15 residues.